The present entry profiles one T cell receptor (beta chain) with its context. The antigen remains unidentified. Trimming removed 3 bases at V and 4 bases at J, with 15 bases between. The CDR3 consists of 15 residues. Germline V gives CDR1 SEHNR, CDR2 FQNEAQ (reference sequence). This record comes from a study of shared clonotypes between healthy human individuals. In the study overall: Each donor's CD8 memory used one plate, CD8 naive two, each CD4 subset three.

Some clones are missing from TCRdb's copy, which holds only in-frame ones; the method was immunoSEQ multiplex PCR. This table holds some 500,000 clones, approximately 95% found once. Study-wide results and caveats: Relative to clonotypes present in all four donors, those not shared had lower generation probabilities.

The rearrangement uses TRBV7-9 and TRBJ1-2; no definite D call. The sample taken for sequencing was naive CD4+ T cells sorted from blood. Subset of the sample: CD45RA+ positively selected. The receptor was derived from a young woman in good health. CDR3 bases: TGTGCCAGCAGCTTCGGGCAAGTGGCGCTCTATGGCTACACCTTC. Protein product: CASSFGQVALYGYTF.